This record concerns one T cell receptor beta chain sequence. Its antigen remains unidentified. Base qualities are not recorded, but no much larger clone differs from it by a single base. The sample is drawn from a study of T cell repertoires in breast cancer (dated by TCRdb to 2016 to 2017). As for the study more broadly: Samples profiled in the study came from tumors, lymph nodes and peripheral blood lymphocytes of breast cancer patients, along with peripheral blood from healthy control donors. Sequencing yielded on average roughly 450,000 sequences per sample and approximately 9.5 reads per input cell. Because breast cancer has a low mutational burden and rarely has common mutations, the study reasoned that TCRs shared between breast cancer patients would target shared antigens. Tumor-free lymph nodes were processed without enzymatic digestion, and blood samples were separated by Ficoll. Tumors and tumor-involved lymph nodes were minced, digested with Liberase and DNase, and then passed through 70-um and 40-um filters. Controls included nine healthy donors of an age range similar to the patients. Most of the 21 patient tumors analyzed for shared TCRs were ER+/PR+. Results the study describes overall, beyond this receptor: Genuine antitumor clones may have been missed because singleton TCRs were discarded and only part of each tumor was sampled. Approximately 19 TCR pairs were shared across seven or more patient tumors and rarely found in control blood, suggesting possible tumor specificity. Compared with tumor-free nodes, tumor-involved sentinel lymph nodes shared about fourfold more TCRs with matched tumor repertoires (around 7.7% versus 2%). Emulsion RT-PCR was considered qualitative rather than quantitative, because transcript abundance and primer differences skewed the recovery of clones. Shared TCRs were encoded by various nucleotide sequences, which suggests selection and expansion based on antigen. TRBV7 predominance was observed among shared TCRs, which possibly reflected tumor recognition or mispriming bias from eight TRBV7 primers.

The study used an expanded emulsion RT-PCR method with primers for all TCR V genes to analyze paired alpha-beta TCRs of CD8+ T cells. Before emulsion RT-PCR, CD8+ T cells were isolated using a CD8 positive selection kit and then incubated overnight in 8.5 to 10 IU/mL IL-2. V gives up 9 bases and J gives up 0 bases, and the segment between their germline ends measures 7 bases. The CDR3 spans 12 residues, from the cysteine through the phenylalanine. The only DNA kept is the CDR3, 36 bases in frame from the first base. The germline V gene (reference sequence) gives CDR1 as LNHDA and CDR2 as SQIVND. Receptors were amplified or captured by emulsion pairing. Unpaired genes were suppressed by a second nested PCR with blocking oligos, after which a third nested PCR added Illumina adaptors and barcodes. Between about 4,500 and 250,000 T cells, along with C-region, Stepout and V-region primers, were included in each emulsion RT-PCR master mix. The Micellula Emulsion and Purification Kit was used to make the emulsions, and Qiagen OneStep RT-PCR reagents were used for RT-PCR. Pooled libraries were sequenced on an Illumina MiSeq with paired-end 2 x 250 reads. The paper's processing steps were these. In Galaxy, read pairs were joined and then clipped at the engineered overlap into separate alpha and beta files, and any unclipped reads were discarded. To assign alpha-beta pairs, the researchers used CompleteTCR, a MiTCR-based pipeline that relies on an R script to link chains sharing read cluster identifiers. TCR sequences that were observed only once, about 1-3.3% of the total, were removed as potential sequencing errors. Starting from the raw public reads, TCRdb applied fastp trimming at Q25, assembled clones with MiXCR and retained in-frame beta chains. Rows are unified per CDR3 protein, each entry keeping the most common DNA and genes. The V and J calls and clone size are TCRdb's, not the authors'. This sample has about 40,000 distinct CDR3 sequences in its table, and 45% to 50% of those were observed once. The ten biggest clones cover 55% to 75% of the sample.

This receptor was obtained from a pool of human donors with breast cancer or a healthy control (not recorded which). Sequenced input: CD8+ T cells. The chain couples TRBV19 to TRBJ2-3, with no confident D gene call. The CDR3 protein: CASSGSTDTQYF. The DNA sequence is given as TGTGCCAGCTCAGGCAGCACAGATACGCAGTATTTT.